This is a list of T cell receptor beta chains from one sample in a study of cytomegalovirus exposure and HLA in healthy donors. Clones were read by immunoSEQ multiplex PCR, and TCRdb kept only the in-frame ones, dropping some. The sample includes some 150,000 clones, about 89% of them seen just once. Specimen: PBMCs. Receptor source: a man aged 18 to 29 in good health and CMV-seropositive. CDR3s include the opening cysteine and the closing phenylalanine or tryptophan. The D gene is left open where the match is weak. For some rows the clone size is stated as once, few or many, or as a class when expanded; others skip it.

d_gene: TRBD1
j_gene: TRBJ2-3
v_gene: TRBV18
abundance: NA
CDR3aa: CASSPRDSQIDTQYF
CDR3nt: TGTGCCAGCTCACCCCGGGACAGCCAAATTGATACGCAGTATTTT

d_gene: NA
j_gene: TRBJ1-6
v_gene: TRBV2
abundance: once
CDR3aa: CASSRRNSPLHF
CDR3nt: TGTGCCAGCAGTAGGAGAAATTCACCCCTCCACTTT

d_gene: TRBD2
j_gene: TRBJ2-3
v_gene: TRBV7-8
abundance: NA
CDR3aa: CASSLGSTSASTDTQYF
CDR3nt: TGTGCCAGCAGCTTGGGCTCGACTAGCGCCTCCACAGATACGCAGTATTTT

d_gene: NA
j_gene: TRBJ2-6
v_gene: TRBV19
abundance: NA
CDR3aa: CASSIQAGSGANVLTF
CDR3nt: TGTGCCAGTAGTATACAGGCGGGGTCTGGGGCCAACGTCCTGACTTTC

d_gene: NA
j_gene: TRBJ1-1
v_gene: TRBV7-8
abundance: few
CDR3aa: CASSITVMNTEAFF
CDR3nt: TGTGCCAGCAGTATAACGGTTATGAACACTGAAGCTTTCTTT

d_gene: TRBD1
j_gene: TRBJ1-5
v_gene: TRBV30
abundance: NA
CDR3aa: CAWSTGAPNQPQHF
CDR3nt: TGTGCCTGGAGCACAGGGGCCCCTAATCAGCCCCAGCATTTT

d_gene: TRBD1
j_gene: TRBJ1-5
v_gene: TRBV19
abundance: NA
CDR3aa: CASSILDRGSNQPQHF
CDR3nt: TGTGCCAGTAGTATCCTCGACAGGGGAAGCAATCAGCCCCAGCATTTT

d_gene: NA
j_gene: TRBJ2-7
v_gene: TRBV7-9
abundance: NA
CDR3aa: CASSLMSGEGNEQYF
CDR3nt: TGTGCCAGCAGCTTAATGTCAGGGGAAGGAAACGAGCAGTACTTC

d_gene: TRBD2
j_gene: TRBJ2-1
v_gene: TRBV7-2
abundance: NA
CDR3aa: CASSPYGLVPPFF
CDR3nt: TGTGCCAGCAGCCCCTATGGACTAGTCCCTCCGTTCTTC

d_gene: NA
j_gene: TRBJ1-2
v_gene: TRBV7-8
abundance: few
CDR3aa: CASSLGRLNGYTF
CDR3nt: TGTGCCAGCAGCTTGGGGAGGCTGAATGGCTACACCTTC

d_gene: TRBD1
j_gene: TRBJ1-6
v_gene: TRBV2
abundance: NA
CDR3aa: CASSARRGRNSPLHF
CDR3nt: TGTGCCAGCAGTGCAAGGAGGGGGCGGAATTCACCCCTCCACTTT

d_gene: TRBD2
j_gene: TRBJ2-1
v_gene: TRBV7-3
abundance: NA
CDR3aa: CASSPGLAGGNEQFF
CDR3nt: TGTGCCAGCAGCCCCGGACTAGCGGGAGGTAATGAGCAGTTCTTC

d_gene: NA
j_gene: TRBJ2-7
v_gene: TRBV20-1
abundance: NA
CDR3aa: CSAPGAGEQYF
CDR3nt: TGCAGTGCTCCCGGGGCGGGAGAGCAGTACTTC

d_gene: TRBD1
j_gene: TRBJ1-1
v_gene: TRBV7-9
abundance: NA
CDR3aa: CASSLWGQERTEAFF
CDR3nt: TGTGCCAGCAGCTTATGGGGACAGGAAAGGACTGAAGCTTTCTTT